Given below is one TCR beta chain in context. Its antigen remains unidentified. Clones were read by immunoSEQ multiplex PCR, and TCRdb kept only the in-frame ones, dropping some. The sample records over 140,000 clones, approximately 92% being singletons. V lost 0 bases and J 4 bases, leaving 1 base between the germline ends. The CDR3 consists of 11 residues. Looked up from germline, CDR1 is SGHTS and CDR2 is YDEGEE. This sample stems from a study of T cell responses to AZD1222 COVID-19 vaccine. Study-wide points: Increases in Spike-specific TCR breadth and depth were seen after two AZD1222 doses. Distributed over spike, vaccine-associated CD4 TCRs predominated at 160-218 and 743-854. Mostly white British, mostly female donors; authors suggested clonal diversity may be underestimated.

The source material was peripheral blood, sampled on day 0 of AZD1222 vaccination. The J gene is TRBJ1-1, the V gene TRBV5-8; no firm D call. The TCR was taken from an adult in good health. The CDR3 DNA reads TGTGCCAGCAGCTTGGGCACTGAAGCTTTCTTT. This translates into CASSLGTEAFF. Full variable domain (outside the CDR3, taken from reference TRBV5-8 and TRBJ1-1): EAGVTQSPTHLIKTRGQQATLRCSPISGHTSVYWYQQALGLGLQFLLWYDEGEERNRGNFPPRFSGRQFPNYSSELNVNALELEDSALYLCASSLGTEAFFGQGTRLTVV.